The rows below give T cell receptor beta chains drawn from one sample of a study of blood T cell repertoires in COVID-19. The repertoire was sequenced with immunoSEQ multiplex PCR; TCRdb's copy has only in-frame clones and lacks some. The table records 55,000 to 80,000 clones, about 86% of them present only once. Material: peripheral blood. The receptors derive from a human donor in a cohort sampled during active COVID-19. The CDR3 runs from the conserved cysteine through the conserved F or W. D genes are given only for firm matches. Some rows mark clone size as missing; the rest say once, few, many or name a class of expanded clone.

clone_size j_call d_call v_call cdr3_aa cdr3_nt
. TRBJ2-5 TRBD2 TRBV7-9 CASSVAGPQETQYF TGTGCCAGCAGCGTAGCGGGGCCGCAAGAGACCCAGTACTTC
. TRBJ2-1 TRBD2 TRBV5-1 CASSLASGDYNEQFF TGCGCCAGCAGCTTGGCTAGCGGGGATTACAATGAGCAGTTCTTC
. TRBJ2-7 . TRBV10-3 CAIGQGNEQYF TGTGCCATAGGGCAGGGGAACGAGCAGTACTTC
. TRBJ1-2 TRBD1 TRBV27 CASSLSPDRGGYTF TGTGCCAGCAGTTTATCGCCCGACAGGGGAGGCTACACCTTC
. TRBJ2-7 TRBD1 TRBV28 CASSLGQGTDEQYF TGTGCCAGCAGCCTCGGACAGGGAACGGACGAGCAGTACTTC
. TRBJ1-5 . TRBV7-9 CASSEQGSNQPQHF TGTGCCAGCAGCGAACAGGGTAGCAATCAGCCCCAGCATTTT
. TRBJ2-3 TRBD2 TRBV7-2 CASTPGLAGDTQYF TGTGCCAGCACCCCGGGACTAGCGGGGGATACGCAGTATTTT
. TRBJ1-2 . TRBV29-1 CSAGPNEFYGYTF TGCAGTGCGGGCCCTAACGAATTCTATGGCTACACCTTC
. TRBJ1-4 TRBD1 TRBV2 CASSDIGTGGIGANEKLFF TGTGCCAGCAGTGATATAGGGACAGGGGGCATAGGAGCTAATGAAAAACTGTTTTTT
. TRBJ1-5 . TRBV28 CASSLYRDSNQPQHF TGTGCCAGCAGTCTATACAGGGACAGCAATCAGCCCCAGCATTTT
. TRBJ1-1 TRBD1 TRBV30 CAWKQGQGAEAFF TGTGCCTGGAAACAGGGACAGGGGGCTGAAGCTTTCTTT
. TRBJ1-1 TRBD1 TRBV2 CASSIAGTGAFF TGTGCCAGCAGCATAGCCGGGACAGGAGCTTTCTTT
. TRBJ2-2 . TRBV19 CASSMGHGGELFF TGTGCCAGTAGTATGGGCCATGGCGGGGAGCTGTTTTTT
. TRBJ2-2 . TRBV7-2 CASSPIGTLGLGGELFF TGTGCCAGCAGCCCTATCGGCACACTGGGGCTCGGCGGGGAGCTGTTTTTT
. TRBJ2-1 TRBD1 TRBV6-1 CASSDWGQGVVRQFF TGTGCCAGCAGTGATTGGGGACAGGGGGTCGTACGGCAGTTCTTC
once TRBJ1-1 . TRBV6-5 CASSPKSGATEAFF TGTGCCAGCAGCCCAAAATCAGGGGCCACTGAAGCTTTCTTT
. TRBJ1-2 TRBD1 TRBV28 CASSLDRPTHGYTF TGTGCCAGCAGTTTGGACAGGCCCACGCATGGCTACACCTTC
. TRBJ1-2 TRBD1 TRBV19 CVSTSPRQGVYGYTF TGTGTCAGTACCTCCCCCCGACAGGGGGTATATGGCTACACCTTC
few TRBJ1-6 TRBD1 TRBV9 CASSSLAGTDISPLHF TGTGCCAGCAGCTCGTTAGCAGGGACAGACATTTCACCCCTCCACTTT
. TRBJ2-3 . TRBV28 CASSSTRGGDSPADTQYF TGTGCCAGCAGTTCGACCCGGGGCGGGGACTCCCCGGCGGATACGCAGTATTTT
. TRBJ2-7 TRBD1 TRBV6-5 CATDTGVGYEQYF TGTGCCACCGACACAGGGGTGGGCTACGAGCAGTACTTC
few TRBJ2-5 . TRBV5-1 CATRVAQETQYF TGCGCCACGCGGGTAGCCCAAGAGACCCAGTACTTC
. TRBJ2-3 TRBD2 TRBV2 CASSASGVITDTQYF TGTGCCAGCAGTGCCAGCGGGGTCATCACAGATACGCAGTATTTT
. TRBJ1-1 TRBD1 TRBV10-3 CAISEYQDRDTEAFF TGTGCCATCAGTGAGTATCAGGACAGGGACACTGAAGCTTTCTTT
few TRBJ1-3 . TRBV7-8 CASSPQGLSGNTIYF TGTGCCAGCAGCCCCCAGGGGCTCTCTGGAAACACCATATATTTT
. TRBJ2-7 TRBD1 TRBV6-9 CASSYSDLIAGTGGSGQYF TGTGCCAGCAGTTATTCCGACTTAATTGCCGGGACAGGGGGTTCCGGGCAGTACTTC
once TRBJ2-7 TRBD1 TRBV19 CASSIAPGTGDEQYF TGTGCCAGTAGTATAGCCCCCGGGACAGGGGACGAGCAGTACTTC
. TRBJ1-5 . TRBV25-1 CASSVGGRESQPQHF TGTGCCAGCAGTGTCGGAGGGAGGGAGAGCCAGCCCCAGCATTTT
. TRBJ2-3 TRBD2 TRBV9 CASSGTGTTSTDTQYF TGTGCCAGCAGCGGCACTGGGACTACCTCCACAGATACGCAGTATTTT
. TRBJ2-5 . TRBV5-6 CASSSTGQETQYF TGTGCCAGCAGCTCTACAGGACAAGAGACCCAGTACTTC
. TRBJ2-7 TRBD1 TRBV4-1 CASSPRQGSSYEQYF TGCGCCAGCAGCCCCAGACAGGGGAGCTCCTACGAGCAGTACTTC
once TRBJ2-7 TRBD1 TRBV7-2 CASSARDSLREQYF TGTGCCAGCAGCGCCAGGGACAGCCTTCGAGAGCAGTACTTC
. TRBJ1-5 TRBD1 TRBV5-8 CASSARDRGNQPQHF TGTGCCAGCAGCGCCCGGGACAGGGGCAATCAGCCCCAGCATTTT
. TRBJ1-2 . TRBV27 CASKPGAAMWDINGYTF TGTGCCAGCAAACCCGGGGCTGCGATGTGGGACATCAATGGCTACACCTTC
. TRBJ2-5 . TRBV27 CASSFRLGPETQYF TGTGCCAGCAGTTTTAGGCTAGGCCCAGAGACCCAGTACTTC
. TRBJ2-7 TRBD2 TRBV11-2 CASSLGLRTSGESYEQYF TGTGCCAGCAGCTTGGGTTTAAGGACTAGCGGGGAGTCCTACGAGCAGTACTTC
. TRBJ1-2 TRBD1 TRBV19 CASSNSGGESYGYTF TGTGCCAGTAGTAACTCAGGGGGCGAGAGCTATGGCTACACCTTC
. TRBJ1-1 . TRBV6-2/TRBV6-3 CASSYSGYRANTEAFF TGTGCCAGCAGTTACTCGGGTTACAGGGCGAACACTGAAGCTTTCTTT
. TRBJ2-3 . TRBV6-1 CASSDDRGERGGLGDTQYF TGTGCCAGCAGTGACGACAGGGGGGAGCGGGGGGGATTGGGAGATACGCAGTATTTT
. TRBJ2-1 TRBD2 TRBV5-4 CASSPAGVSYNEQFF TGTGCCAGCAGCCCCGCGGGGGTGTCCTACAATGAGCAGTTCTTC
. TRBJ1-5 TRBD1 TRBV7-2 CASSLGQGVGQPQHF TGTGCCAGCAGCTTAGGACAGGGGGTAGGTCAGCCCCAGCATTTT
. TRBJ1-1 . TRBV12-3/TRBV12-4 CASSFQVTEAFF TGTGCCAGCAGTTTTCAGGTCACTGAAGCTTTCTTT
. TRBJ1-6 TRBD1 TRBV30 CAWSPGQGNSPLHF TGTGCCTGGAGTCCAGGACAGGGGAATTCACCCCTCCACTTT
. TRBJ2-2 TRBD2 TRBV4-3 CASSPSGGGATGELFF TGCGCCAGCAGCCCCTCGGGGGGAGGGGCCACCGGGGAGCTGTTTTTT
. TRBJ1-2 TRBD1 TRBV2 CASSAGQVVNYGYTF TGTGCCAGCAGTGCCGGACAGGTCGTTAACTATGGCTACACCTTC
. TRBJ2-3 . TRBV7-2 CASSLQLQIPGTDTQYF TGTGCCAGCAGCTTACAACTACAGATTCCGGGGACAGATACGCAGTATTTT
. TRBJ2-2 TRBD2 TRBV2 CASSEASGGSGELFF TGTGCCAGCAGTGAGGCTAGCGGGGGGTCCGGGGAGCTGTTTTTT
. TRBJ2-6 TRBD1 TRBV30 CAGGTGGSGANVLTF TGTGCCGGTGGGACAGGGGGCTCTGGGGCCAACGTCCTGACTTTC
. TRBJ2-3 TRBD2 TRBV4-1 CASSLSGGTDTQYF TGCGCCAGCAGTCTTAGCGGGGGCACAGATACGCAGTATTTT
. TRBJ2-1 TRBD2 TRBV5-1 CASSWMTSGGYNEQFF TGCGCCAGCAGCTGGATGACTAGCGGGGGGTATAATGAGCAGTTCTTC
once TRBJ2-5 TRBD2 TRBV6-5 CASSYSGGQETQYF TGTGCCAGCAGTTACTCGGGGGGGCAAGAGACCCAGTACTTC
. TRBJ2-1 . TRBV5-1 CASSPPTSYNEQFF TGCGCCAGCAGCCCCCCAACTAGCTACAATGAGCAGTTCTTC